The rows below give T cell receptor beta chains drawn from one sample of a study of T cells after yellow fever vaccination. Via MiXCR, TCRdb re-called the 5' RACE reads, giving one row per CDR3 protein. The repertoire holds around 40,000 distinct CDR3 sequences, with roughly 7.1% as singletons. The material sequenced was CD8+ T cells not binding an NS4B(214-222) dextramer, sorted from PBMCs, taken 45 days after the yellow fever booster vaccination. These receptors were obtained from a man under 40 who received the YFV17D yellow fever vaccine. Both conserved end residues are part of each CDR3. Fields, in order: D gene, clone size, J gene, V gene, CDR3 length, CDR3 protein, CDR3 DNA. The D gene is left open where the match is weak. For some rows the clone size is stated as once, few or many, or as a class when expanded; others skip it.

NA many TRBJ2-7 TRBV10-3 13 CAISSDRTYEQYF TGTGCCATCAGCTCAGACAGAACCTACGAGCAGTACTTC
NA many TRBJ2-3 TRBV5-6 11 CASSLGLPQYF TGTGCCAGCAGCTTGGGCCTCCCGCAGTATTTT
TRBD2 many TRBJ2-7 TRBV10-3 15 CAISDPGLGTYEQYF TGTGCCATCAGTGACCCGGGACTAGGAACCTACGAGCAGTACTTC
TRBD2 NA TRBJ2-1 TRBV29-1 12 CSFGRGYNEQFF TGCAGTTTCGGGAGGGGCTACAATGAGCAGTTCTTC
TRBD1 few TRBJ2-5 TRBV6-1 15 CASSPWTGLGETQYF TGTGCCAGCAGCCCTTGGACAGGGCTGGGGGAGACCCAGTACTTC
NA many TRBJ2-2 TRBV7-9 15 CASSLMGLHTGELFF TGTGCCAGCAGCCTGATGGGACTCCACACCGGGGAGCTGTTTTTT
NA many TRBJ2-3 TRBV7-9 12 CASSLEGDTQYF TGTGCCAGCAGCTTAGAAGGAGATACGCAGTATTTT
NA many TRBJ2-1 TRBV19 16 CASSIEGRGSYNEQFF TGTGCCAGTAGTATAGAAGGGAGAGGCTCCTACAATGAGCAGTTCTTC
NA many TRBJ2-7 TRBV28 14 CASALRDKPYEQYF TGTGCCAGCGCACTTAGGGACAAACCCTACGAGCAGTACTTC
NA few TRBJ1-4 TRBV15 19 CATSRVFGGGRGTNEKLFF TGTGCCACCAGCAGAGTGTTCGGGGGCGGTAGAGGAACTAATGAAAAACTGTTTTTT
NA many TRBJ1-5 TRBV6-5 15 CASSYSPGAHQPQHF TGTGCCAGCAGTTACTCGCCAGGGGCCCATCAGCCCCAGCATTTT
TRBD1 many TRBJ2-2 TRBV5-6 19 CASRTLTDTRTGFAGELFF TGTGCCAGCAGGACGCTGACTGACACGAGGACAGGGTTTGCCGGGGAGCTGTTTTTT
NA few TRBJ2-3 TRBV4-1 17 CASILMGAPEETDTQYF TGCGCCAGCATTCTAATGGGGGCCCCCGAGGAGACAGATACGCAGTATTTT
NA few TRBJ1-3 TRBV19 17 CASGRGLMISSGNTIYF TGTGCCAGCGGTCGTGGATTAATGATTAGCTCTGGAAACACCATATATTTT
TRBD2 many TRBJ2-7 TRBV28 15 CASSLSGLLPYEQYF TGTGCCAGCAGTCTTAGCGGGTTACTCCCCTACGAGCAGTACTTC
NA many TRBJ2-3 TRBV2 14 CASWVGGGTDTQYF TGTGCCAGCTGGGTGGGTGGAGGCACAGATACGCAGTATTTT
TRBD1 few TRBJ1-1 TRBV29-1 12 CSVQGANTEAFF TGCAGCGTGCAGGGGGCCAACACTGAAGCTTTCTTT
NA NA TRBJ1-2 TRBV12-3/TRBV12-4 15 CASSSRETPNYGYTF TGTGCCAGCAGTAGCCGGGAAACCCCTAACTATGGCTACACCTTC
NA many TRBJ2-1 TRBV6-2/TRBV6-3 14 CASSTTSPGDEQFF TGTGCCAGCAGTACTACTAGCCCGGGTGATGAGCAGTTCTTC
TRBD2 many TRBJ2-1 TRBV12-3/TRBV12-4 16 CASTSTTSASYNEQFF TGTGCCAGCACCTCAACGACTAGCGCCTCCTACAATGAGCAGTTCTTC
TRBD2 many TRBJ2-7 TRBV12-3/TRBV12-4 15 CASSLAGLAKNEQYF TGTGCCAGCAGTTTAGCCGGACTAGCGAAGAACGAGCAGTACTTC
NA many TRBJ2-2 TRBV6-1 13 CASSAWVTGELFF TGTGCCAGCAGCGCGTGGGTCACCGGGGAGCTGTTTTTT
TRBD1 many TRBJ1-2 TRBV29-1 11 CSVGTGYGYTF TGCAGCGTAGGGACAGGGTATGGCTACACCTTC
NA many TRBJ2-5 TRBV28 16 CASTNPGTQRGETQYF TGTGCCAGCACAAACCCAGGGACTCAAAGGGGAGAGACCCAGTACTTC
NA many TRBJ2-1 TRBV7-2 16 CASSFIGRGTYNEQFF TGTGCCAGCAGCTTTATCGGGAGAGGGACCTACAATGAGCAGTTCTTC
NA many TRBJ1-2 TRBV6-5 19 CASSYSAGTPLQTMYGYTF TGTGCCAGCAGTTACTCAGCCGGGACACCCCTTCAAACTATGTATGGCTACACCTTC
TRBD2 many TRBJ2-1 TRBV2 15 CASSDSQAGESEQFF TGTGCCAGCAGTGACTCCCAGGCGGGAGAGAGTGAGCAGTTCTTC
TRBD2 medium-sized TRBJ2-1 TRBV20-1 19 CSARVGYEREVRVYNEQFF TGCAGTGCTAGGGTGGGGTATGAGCGGGAGGTCCGAGTATACAATGAGCAGTTCTTC
NA many TRBJ2-5 TRBV24-1 13 CATGGPVQETQYF TGTGCCACCGGGGGTCCAGTCCAAGAGACCCAGTACTTC